Following are 10 T cell receptor beta chains from one sample sequenced in a study of cytomegalovirus exposure and HLA in healthy donors. The PCR made use of 60 Vbeta and 13 Jbeta primers. Profiled with immunoSEQ multiplex PCR; TCRdb holds only in-frame clones, not every one. The sample shows 75,000 to 100,000 clones, and roughly 1.5% sits with its ten largest clones. The source material was PBMCs. These receptors originate from a woman aged 55-70 years in good health and CMV-seronegative.

This chain uses TRBV7-9 with TRBJ1-3, with 7 nucleotides matching TRBD1. Per germline, CDR1 SEHNR and CDR2 FQNEAQ (reference sequence). The CDR3 contains 14 residues. Trimming took 3 bases from V and 5 from J; bases not matched to a gene: 4. CDR3 sequence: CASSFGQERNTIYF. The CDR3 DNA sequence: TGTGCCAGCAGCTTTGGACAGGAAAGAAACACCATATATTTT.

The CDR3 reads CSAQRNTEAFF. The DNA for the CDR3 is TGCAGTGCTCAGCGGAACACTGAAGCTTTCTTT. This rearrangement joins TRBV20-1 to TRBJ1-1; D unclear. Germline CDR1 is DFQATT and CDR2 is SNEGSKA (reference sequence). The CDR3 loop spans 11 amino acids. The V gene lost 5 bases and the J gene lost 1 base, with 5 bases spanning the gap.

This chain joins TRBV7-8 and TRBJ2-2; 10 bases fit TRBD1. J lost 8 bases, V lost 1 base, and 7 bases had no gene match. Germline CDR1 and CDR2: SGHVS and FQNEAQ. CDR3 length: 16 residues. The CDR3 DNA reads TGTGCCAGCAGCTTAGGACAGGGGGCATCGAGGGGGGAGCTGTTTTTT. Translating it yields CASSLGQGASRGELFF.

The chain couples TRBV7-3 to TRBJ2-3; D not resolved. Deletions cut 3 bases from V and 4 bases from J, with 8 bases between. Germline lookup yields CDR1 SGHTA and CDR2 FQGTGA. The CDR3 has 13 amino acids. DNA for the CDR3: TGTGCCAGCAGCTTCTCAGTTCCAGATACGCAGTATTTT. Encoded protein: CASSFSVPDTQYF.

The V and J genes are TRBV4-1 and TRBJ2-5; 10 nucleotides align to TRBD2. The J call is uncertain, as TRBJ2-7 better fits the DNA end. CDR1 and CDR2 from the germline V gene are MGHRA and YSYEKL. The CDR3 is made up of 16 amino acids. Here the CDR3 reads CASSQGTLAGVSEQYF. The DNA for the CDR3 is TGCGCCAGCAGCCAAGGGACCCTAGCGGGAGTAAGCGAGCAGTACTTC.

The chain employs TRBV2 and TRBJ1-5; no clear D. The V end was cut by 6 bases, the J end by 1 base, with 10 bases between. Germline V gives CDR1 SNHLY, CDR2 FYNNEI. This CDR3 is built from 14 residues. CDR3 amino acids: CASREDGSNQPQHF. Written as DNA, the CDR3 is TGTGCCAGCAGGGAGGACGGAAGCAATCAGCCCCAGCATTTT.

The J gene is TRBJ2-7, the V gene TRBV4-2; TRBD2 matches 10 bases. The germline CDR1 and CDR2 sequences are LGHNA and YNFKEQ. V trimming: 1 base; J trimming: 0 bases; junction bases outside the gene matches: 6. The CDR3 is made up of 17 amino acids. The CDR3 loop is CASSQVGLADNSYEQYF. CDR3 coding DNA: TGTGCCAGCAGCCAAGTAGGACTAGCGGATAACTCCTACGAGCAGTACTTC.

This rearrangement joins TRBV5-1 to TRBJ2-1; no firm D call. V lost 1 base and J lost 0, with 8 bases in between. The germline V gene encodes CDR1 SGHRS and CDR2 YFSETQ. There are 15 residues in the CDR3. CDR3 sequence: CASSLPTSSYNEQFF. The DNA for the CDR3 is TGCGCCAGCAGCTTGCCAACCAGCTCCTACAATGAGCAGTTCTTC.

The chain combines TRBV18 with TRBJ1-5; 9 nucleotides agree with TRBD1. J was trimmed by 1 base and V by 3 bases; bases with no gene match: 1. The CDR3 contains 15 residues. Germline V gene data show CDR1 as KGHSH and CDR2 as LQKENI. CDR3 bases: TGTGCCAGCTCACCGGACAGGGGAAGCAATCAGCCCCAGCATTTT. It translates to CASSPDRGSNQPQHF.

The chain uses TRBV9 and TRBJ1-1; 7 bases fit TRBD1. Germline loops: CDR1 SGDLS, CDR2 YYNGEE. CDR3 length: 15 amino acids. The trim removed 0 bases at V and 1 base at J, leaving 3 bases unmatched. CDR3 DNA sequence: TGTGCCAGCAGCGTAGGAGGGGGCAGGAACACTGAAGCTTTCTTT. Its translation: CASSVGGGRNTEAFF.